A selection of T cell receptor beta chains follows, all from one sample in a study of cytomegalovirus exposure and HLA in healthy donors. Assay: immunoSEQ multiplex PCR; the TCRdb copy retains only in-frame clones and omits some. This sample carries roughly 86,000 clones, roughly 95% of them seen once, and the ten largest clones take about 1.6%. Sequenced sample: PBMCs. The receptors were sampled from a man between 18 and 35 years old in good health and CMV-seropositive. The CDR3 runs from the conserved cysteine through the conserved F or W. D genes are given only for firm matches. Clone size is shown for a subset of rows, as once, few, many or a class of expanded clone.

TRBJ2-1,.,.,TRBV4-2,CASSQDPSPNEQFF,TGTGCCAGCAGCCAAGATCCCTCCCCCAATGAGCAGTTCTTC
TRBJ2-7,.,.,TRBV6-1,CASSEGRTYEQYF,TGTGCCAGCAGTGAGGGCAGAACCTACGAGCAGTACTTC
TRBJ1-1,.,.,TRBV23-1,CASSQLTEAFF,TGCGCCAGCAGTCAATTAACTGAAGCTTTCTTT
TRBJ2-7,TRBD2,.,TRBV11-1,CASSLRLAGVGEQYF,TGTGCCAGCAGCTTAAGACTAGCGGGAGTGGGCGAGCAGTACTTC
TRBJ2-7,TRBD1,.,TRBV10-3,CAAGTGGSYEQYF,TGTGCCGCCGGGACAGGGGGTTCCTACGAGCAGTACTTC
TRBJ2-1,.,.,TRBV30,CAWRPRLASNEQFF,TGTGCCTGGAGACCCCGATTAGCGTCGAATGAGCAGTTCTTC
TRBJ1-5,.,.,TRBV6-4,CASSDSPNSNQPQHF,TGTGCCAGCAGTGACTCTCCAAATAGCAATCAGCCCCAGCATTTT
TRBJ2-2,.,.,TRBV6-4,CASSARSGELFF,TGTGCCAGCAGTGCTAGGTCCGGGGAGCTGTTTTTT
TRBJ1-1,.,.,TRBV4-1,CASSQDVAPMNTEAFF,TGCGCCAGCAGCCAAGATGTAGCACCGATGAACACTGAAGCTTTCTTT
TRBJ2-2,.,.,TRBV5-6,CASSFAGDVGELFF,TGTGCCAGCAGCTTTGCAGGGGATGTCGGGGAGCTGTTTTTT
TRBJ1-1,.,.,TRBV2,CASSESSGVNTEAFF,TGTGCCAGCAGTGAAAGTTCGGGGGTGAACACTGAAGCTTTCTTT
TRBJ2-7,.,.,TRBV4-1,CASSLTTGAYEQYF,TGCGCCAGCAGCCTGACGACAGGCGCCTACGAGCAGTACTTC
TRBJ2-5,TRBD2,.,TRBV5-1,CASSSGSSSETQYF,TGCGCCAGCTCCAGCGGGAGTAGCTCGGAGACCCAGTACTTC
TRBJ2-7,TRBD2,.,TRBV10-3,CAIRTGTSGTYEQYF,TGTGCCATCAGGACCGGGACTAGCGGGACCTACGAGCAGTACTTC
TRBJ2-7,.,.,TRBV2,CASSEGDRAYEQYF,TGTGCCAGCAGTGAGGGAGACCGTGCCTACGAGCAGTACTTC
TRBJ1-2,TRBD1,.,TRBV4-1,CASSQPGQTHYGYTF,TGCGCCAGCAGCCAGCCGGGACAGACCCACTATGGCTACACCTTC
TRBJ2-6,.,.,TRBV18,CASAITGFSGANVLTF,TGTGCCAGCGCGATCACAGGTTTCTCTGGGGCCAACGTCCTGACTTTC
TRBJ2-2,TRBD1,.,TRBV19,CASGGQWNTGELFF,TGTGCCAGTGGGGGACAGTGGAACACCGGGGAGCTGTTTTTT
TRBJ2-7,.,.,TRBV10-3,CAITERGNYEQYF,TGTGCCATCACCGAACGAGGAAATTACGAGCAGTACTTC
TRBJ1-2,TRBD1,.,TRBV5-1,CASSLARTGHYGYTF,TGCGCCAGCAGCTTGGCCAGGACAGGGCACTATGGCTACACCTTC
TRBJ1-4,.,.,TRBV10-3,CAISAGKELFF,TGTGCCATCAGTGCGGGGAAGGAACTGTTTTTT
TRBJ2-7,TRBD1,.,TRBV5-1,CASSPRFGTGGVEQYF,TGCGCCAGCAGCCCTAGATTTGGGACAGGGGGCGTCGAGCAGTACTTC
TRBJ1-5,.,.,TRBV4-1,CASSPWTGGQPQHF,TGCGCCAGCAGCCCCTGGACCGGGGGGCAGCCCCAGCATTTT
TRBJ2-3,.,once,TRBV30,CAWSVLDTQYF,TGTGCCTGGAGTGTACTTGATACGCAGTATTTT
TRBJ2-7,.,.,TRBV4-2,CASSQDSERPHYEQYF,TGTGCCAGCAGCCAAGATTCGGAGAGGCCTCACTACGAGCAGTACTTC